Listed below are T cell receptor beta chains from one sample, sequenced in a study of Ad26.COV2.S vaccination and SARS-CoV-2 variants. The table came from immunoSEQ multiplex PCR; TCRdb's copy has only in-frame clones and leaves some out. Counted here are under 250,000 clones, around 90% occurring once; the ten biggest clones make up 2.9%. The sample was peripheral blood, taken in a trial of Ad26.COV2.S vaccine versus placebo. These receptors originate from a person between 18 and 65 years old who received the Ad26.COV2.S COVID-19 vaccine or a placebo. The CDR3 runs from the conserved cysteine through the conserved F or W. Fields, in order: CDR3 DNA, CDR3 protein, D gene, V gene, J gene, clone size. A D gene is named only where the DNA matches it firmly. Size is stated for part of the rows, as once, few or many counts, or as a class when the clone is expanded.

TGCGCCAGCAGCCAAGAGTTGGGCAGAAATCAGCCCCAGCATTTT	CASSQELGRNQPQHF	-	TRBV4-3	TRBJ1-5	-
TGTGCCTGGGACCCCCCGAATGGCTACACCTTC	CAWDPPNGYTF	-	TRBV30	TRBJ1-2	-
TGTGCCAGCAGCCAAGGTCTTGGGATTAATGAGCAGTTCTTC	CASSQGLGINEQFF	-	TRBV4-2	TRBJ2-1	-
TGCAGCGTTCACAAGTGGGGAGGAGGGGGCACAGATACGCAGTATTTT	CSVHKWGGGGTDTQYF	-	TRBV29-1	TRBJ2-3	-
TGTGCCATCAGTGAGGAGGGGGACAGGGCACTACTTTATGGCTACACCTTC	CAISEEGDRALLYGYTF	TRBD1	TRBV10-3	TRBJ1-2	-
TGTGCCAGCCTCTGGCGGGATGTCATAGAGACCCAGTACTTC	CASLWRDVIETQYF	-	TRBV6-5	TRBJ2-5	-
TGTGCCAGCAGCTCGACCCTACCCCACTACAATGAGCAGTTCTTC	CASSSTLPHYNEQFF	-	TRBV5-4	TRBJ2-1	-
TGCGCCAGCAGCTCCACCGGGACTGGGAGCACAGATACGCAGTATTTT	CASSSTGTGSTDTQYF	-	TRBV5-1	TRBJ2-3	-
TGCGCCAGCAGCCAAAACGGGAACACTAGAGCCGGGGAGCTGTTTTTT	CASSQNGNTRAGELFF	-	TRBV4-3	TRBJ2-2	-
TGTGCCAGCAGTCGGACAGGGGGCTCTGGAAACACCATATATTTT	CASSRTGGSGNTIYF	TRBD1	TRBV6-5	TRBJ1-3	-
TGCGCCAGCAGCCACGTCAAGGGGAGGGTCACAGATACGCAGTATTTT	CASSHVKGRVTDTQYF	TRBD2	TRBV4-3	TRBJ2-3	-
TGCGCCAGCAGCCAAGCGCTAGCGGGGGGGAGTATGGAGACCCAGTACTTC	CASSQALAGGSMETQYF	TRBD2	TRBV4-1	TRBJ2-5	-
TGTGCCAGCAGCTCAGGACAGGGGACTGGAAACACCATATATTTT	CASSSGQGTGNTIYF	TRBD1	TRBV11-3	TRBJ1-3	once
TGTGCCAGCCAAACCCCGGGACAGGGGTACTATGGCTACACCTTC	CASQTPGQGYYGYTF	TRBD1	TRBV11-2	TRBJ1-2	-
TGTGCCAGCAGCCGCCCCCCGACAGGGGAAGGGCAGTATTTT	CASSRPPTGEGQYF	TRBD1	TRBV6-2/TRBV6-3	TRBJ2-3	-
TGTGCCTGGAGTGTGAGGGGAGAGACCCAGTACTTC	CAWSVRGETQYF	-	TRBV30	TRBJ2-5	-
TGCGCCAGCAGCTTGGCCGGAAGGTCTGAAGCTTTCTTT	CASSLAGRSEAFF	-	TRBV5-1	TRBJ1-1	-
TGCGCCAGCAGCTTAGGCGCGTCAGATACGCAGTATTTT	CASSLGASDTQYF	-	TRBV5-1	TRBJ2-3	-
TGTGCCAGTAGTATGGGCGACAGGGTGGGTAATTCACCCCTCCACTTT	CASSMGDRVGNSPLHF	TRBD1	TRBV19	TRBJ1-6	few
TGTGCCAGTAGTATAAGATTAGGGCAGGGAAGGGCCGGGGAGCTGTTTTTT	CASSIRLGQGRAGELFF	-	TRBV19	TRBJ2-2	-
TGTGCCAGCAGCCAAGGGGGAACACATCAGCCCCAGCATTTT	CASSQGGTHQPQHF	-	TRBV4-2	TRBJ1-5	-
TGTGCCAGCAGGGGGGATCGGGACAGGGGTTTACAGACCCAGTACTTC	CASRGDRDRGLQTQYF	TRBD1	TRBV2	TRBJ2-5	-
TGTGCCAGCAGTCGGACTAGCGGGAGAAGGAATGAGCAGTTCTTC	CASSRTSGRRNEQFF	TRBD2	TRBV27	TRBJ2-1	-
TGTGCCTGGATCCCGGGCCGAGCGGGAGTAACCGGGGAGCTGTTTTTT	CAWIPGRAGVTGELFF	TRBD2	TRBV30	TRBJ2-2	-
TGTGCCAGTAGTATTGAGACAGGGCGGGGCGAGCAGTACTTC	CASSIETGRGEQYF	-	TRBV19	TRBJ2-7	-
TGCAGCGTTGAAGATCAATTGGAAGGCTACACCTTC	CSVEDQLEGYTF	-	TRBV29-1	TRBJ1-2	-